The present T cell receptor beta chain was sequenced within a study of CD8 T cells in Susac syndrome. Study-wide results and caveats: The number of individuals included in the study's TCR sequencing and HLA analysis was acknowledged as relatively small.

With random hexamers, reverse transcription was performed on about 0.5 to 1 ug of RNA. A multiplex approach, immunoSEQ multiplex PCR, amplified TCR beta CDR3 across 54 Vbeta and 13 Jbeta. One entry per CDR3 protein, called by TCRdb with MiXCR from the immunoSEQ multiplex PCR reads. The sample records about 180,000 distinct CDR3 sequences, 90% to 95% being singletons. About this clonotype: Antigen unknown.

CDR1 and CDR2 from the germline V gene are SQVTM and ANQGSEA. V gave up 1 base and J gave up 3 bases; unmatched junction bases: 8. The CDR3 covers 17 residues. CD8+ and CD4+ T cells were negatively isolated; TEMRA cells were FACS-enriched. V and J are TRBV29-1 and TRBJ2-7; 14 bases agree with TRBD2. The source material was CD8+ T cells from PBMCs. This clonotype was obtained from a human donor with multiple sclerosis. The CDR3 reads CSVEAPGLAGVGYEQYF. The CDR3 nucleotides read TGCAGCGTTGAAGCCCCGGGACTAGCGGGAGTAGGCTACGAGCAGTACTTC.